This TCR beta chain was documented in a study of T cell changes during pregnancy in multiple sclerosis. Produced via immunoSEQ multiplex PCR; TCRdb's table is partial and in-frame only. Here the sample spans tens of thousands of clones, approximately 87% being singletons. V shed 2 bases and J shed 5 bases, with 12 bases lying between them. The germline V gene has CDR1 SGHTA and CDR2 FQGNSA. The CDR3 loop spans 14 amino acids. This sample comprised peripheral blood, obtained after pregnancy. This TCR was recovered from a female donor in good health, enrolled as a control in a pregnancy study. This sequence joins TRBV7-2 and TRBJ1-1; TRBD1 might be the D (6 bases). The CDR3 DNA sequence: TGTGCCAGCAGCTTAAACAGGGTGGCAACTGAAGCTTTCTTT. Protein sequence: CASSLNRVATEAFF.